This TCR beta chain was retrieved from a study of T cells after yellow fever vaccination (dated by TCRdb to between 2019 and 2020). Regarding the complete study: Libraries from fractions with low cell numbers were prepared with the SMART-Seq v4 Ultra Low Input RNA kit. To follow T-cell clones before and after both primary and booster YFV17D yellow fever vaccination, bulk TCR alpha and beta repertoires underwent longitudinal sequencing. Two healthy male donors made up the cohort, one aged 18 to 29 years and the other aged 30 to 39 years. Blood samples were taken at several timepoints before and after primary and secondary immunization, and bulk PBMC replicates and cell subsets were isolated. What the authors observed across the whole study: Computational filtering was required because FACS-sorted repertoires could contain abundant contaminating clonotypes from the bulk population. A small fraction of clonotypes appeared in both the CD4 and CD8 compartments, likely as a result of convergent recombination. The study included only two donors, which limits how far the findings can be generalized. After the booster, most of the clones that had expanded following primary vaccination were detected again (around 95% of CD4 and around 90% of CD8), which suggests that memory was broadly maintained. Compared with the primary T-cell response, the secondary T-cell response was faster but weaker, reaching its peak on day 5 rather than on day 15.

Synthesis of TCR cDNA relied on 5'RACE template switching, a step that introduced a universal primer site along with unique molecular identifiers. Priming of cDNA synthesis was performed from both the TCR alpha and TCR beta constant segments. Libraries were amplified in two PCR steps, with sample barcodes and sequencing adapters added in the second step. Libraries were sequenced on Illumina HiSeq 2500 (2x100 bp) or NovaSeq (2x150 bp). The study's processing was this. MIGEC was used to demultiplex reads and collapse the reads into UMI consensus sequences, and MiXCR was used for V(D)J alignment. Using edgeR on replicate PBMC samples, clonotypes were called vaccine-responding if FDR was below 0.01 and the log2 fold change was above 5 up to day 15. Each bulk clonotype received a CD4 or CD8 identity based on whether the sequenced CD4 or CD8 repertoire contained that clonotype at higher abundance. TCRdb handled the public reads itself, with Q25 trimming in fastp and clone calling in MiXCR, and kept productive beta chains. One record per CDR3 amino acid sequence lists the most common genes and DNA. The V and J calls follow TCRdb's processing rather than the paper's. In all, the sample holds more than 120,000 distinct CDR3 sequences, and 7.7% of those were seen once. 0.73% of the sample rests with the top ten.

The treatment or condition label for this specimen denotes: live attenuated yellow fever vaccine strain. PBMCs were isolated from peripheral blood using a standard Ficoll-Paque protocol. Dynabeads CD4 and CD8 positive selection kits were used to isolate CD4 and CD8 T-cell fractions. TriZol was used to extract RNA from bulk PBMCs, from CD4 and CD8 fractions, and from dextramer-positive and dextramer-negative fractions. This clonotype has at least ten counts. This receptor's antigen is unknown. No clone much larger than this one lies a single base away; base qualities are absent. CDR1 MNHEY and CDR2 SVGAGI were looked up in the germline V gene. The CDR3, from cysteine to phenylalanine, totals 14 residues. The only DNA kept is the CDR3, 42 bases in frame from the first base. V and J lose 4 bases and 5 bases, and a span of 14 bases separates them.

The sequencing used CD4+ T cells sorted from PBMCs, collected 5 days after the yellow fever booster vaccination. The sequence joins TRBV6-5 to TRBJ1-1; the D region possibly corresponds to TRBD1 (6 bases align). The TCR was taken from a man in his thirties or forties who received the YFV17D yellow fever vaccine. CDR3 protein: CASSLGTSLTEAFF. The nucleotide sequence is TGTGCCAGCAGTTTAGGGACATCCCTAACTGAAGCTTTCTTT.